This T cell receptor beta chain was sequenced for a study of early T cells in non-severe SARS-CoV-2 infection. From the 5' RACE reads, TCRdb called clonotypes with MiXCR, one entry per CDR3 protein. The sample yields tens of thousands of distinct CDR3 sequences, less than 9.5% seen once. The CDR3 is 14 amino acids. Trimming left V 5 bases short and J 0 bases short, with 9 bases between. In the case of this clonotype: Its antigen is unknown.

Findings and limits, study-wide: In VDJdb matching, anti-spike CD8 responses were favored while private and CD4 specificities went missing.

The rearrangement links TRBV12-3 or TRBV12-4 to TRBJ2-3; D is uncertain. The source of this sequence is an adult who was a healthcare worker with PCR-confirmed SARS-CoV-2 infection or an uninfected control (not recorded which). Sequencing was performed on whole blood. In DNA form, the CDR3 reads TGTGCCAGCAGTGCCGTGACTAGCACAGATACGCAGTATTTT. As protein: CASSAVTSTDTQYF.